This T cell receptor beta chain was recovered during a study of T cell responses to AZD1222 COVID-19 vaccine. Points from the study as a whole: Elevations in Spike-specific TCR breadth and depth followed administration of two AZD1222 doses. Clonal diversity may have been underestimated, and the donors were mostly white British, with more females than males.

The repertoire was sequenced with immunoSEQ multiplex PCR; TCRdb's copy has only in-frame clones and lacks some. The sample consists of 150,000 to 200,000 clones, under 95% of them appearing once. V was clipped by 7 bases and J by 7 bases, with 23 bases between them. In germline, CDR1 is LNHDA, CDR2 SQIVND (reference sequence). This CDR3 region has 16 residues. Worth noting for this clone: Its antigen is not identified.

The origin of this receptor is an adult in good health. Sequencing used peripheral blood, obtained on day 0 of MenACWY control vaccination. The V and J genes are TRBV19 and TRBJ1-5; unclear D gene. The CDR3 bases are TGTGCCAGTACTCTTGGCCTCGGCGGCGAGGGCCAGCCCCAGCATTTT. Translation: CASTLGLGGEGQPQHF.